This T cell receptor beta chain derives from a study of T cell clonality in common variable immunodeficiency. Study results and caveats: Common variable immunodeficiency TCR beta sequences reportedly had fewer deletions and N-nucleotide insertions. Compared with controls, CVID subjects had fewer shared TCRbeta clones. T cell subpopulation sequencing would be needed to explain CVID clonality.

The length of the CDR3 is 18 residues. J lost 8 bases, V lost 4 bases, and 14 bases had no gene match. Per germline, CDR1 SGHRS and CDR2 YFSETQ. CVID meant reduced serum IgG, IgA and/or IgM plus specific antibody deficiency. This clone was detected many times. Its cognate antigen is unknown. The CDR3 end is not reached by the read, which stops 3 residues before it; the germline J gene fills it in. Clones were read by immunoSEQ multiplex PCR, and TCRdb kept only the in-frame ones, dropping some. The sample has fewer than 40,000 clones, none seen only once. The genes are TRBV5-1 and TRBJ2-1; 14 bases fit TRBD2. This receptor was taken from a human donor with common variable immunodeficiency. Material for sequencing was peripheral blood mononuclear cells. CDR3 sequence reads: CASSQTSGRAGWIDEQFF. The sequenced CDR3 bases are TGCGCCAGCAGCCAGACTAGCGGGAGGGCCGGGTGGATAGATGAG.